These 24 T cell receptor beta chains were all obtained from the same sample, sequenced in a study of beta chain features in type 1 diabetes. The authors reverse transcribed all of the isolated RNA, so sequencing captured expressed TCRB transcripts. The method was immunoSEQ multiplex PCR; TCRdb's version includes in-frame clones alone and lacks a portion of them. Found here are about 300,000 clones, under 8.5% of them singletons; the top ten hold roughly 1%. What was sequenced was central memory CD4+ T cells from blood. Receptors were obtained from a woman aged 18-29 years in good health.

The genes are TRBV7-9 and TRBJ2-5; 8 nucleotides align to TRBD1. The CDR3 contains 14 residues. Germline CDR1 SEHNR, CDR2 FQNEAQ (reference sequence). Unmatched junction bases numbered 3, after V lost 5 bases and J lost 1 base. The CDR3 loop is CASSLTGGQETQYF. The CDR3 coding sequence is TGTGCCAGCAGCCTAACAGGGGGCCAAGAGACCCAGTACTTC.

Many counts were recorded for this clone. This chain links TRBV14 with TRBJ1-1, with D unresolved. The ends were cut back, 4 bases at V and 5 bases at J, with 8 bases in the middle. Looked up from germline, CDR1 is SGHDN and CDR2 is FVKESK. The CDR3 consists of 12 residues. In DNA form, the CDR3 reads TGTGCCAGCAGCCGTAGAGGGACTGAAGCTTTCTTT. It codes for CASSRRGTEAFF.

This chain links TRBV20-1 with TRBJ1-1, with no clear D. CDR1 and CDR2 from the germline V gene are DFQATT and SNEGSKA (reference sequence). V lost 5 bases and J lost 8, with 12 bases in between. This CDR3 has 11 amino acids. The DNA for the CDR3 is TGCAGTGCTGCAGATGCAGCGGAAGCTTTCTTT. Protein: CSAADAAEAFF.

This clone has just a few counts. The gene calls are TRBV27 and TRBJ2-3; no definite D call. The germline V gene encodes CDR1 MNHEY and CDR2 SMNVEV (reference sequence). Trimming took off 11 bases at V and 0 bases at J, with 9 bases between the two ends. The CDR3 loop spans 12 amino acids. The CDR3, as DNA: TGTGCCGTGAAGTCTAGCACAGATACGCAGTATTTT. Protein product: CAVKSSTDTQYF.

This chain uses TRBV2 with TRBJ1-2; D not certain. Looked up from germline, CDR1 is SNHLY and CDR2 is FYNNEI. CDR3 size: 13 residues. Trimming cost V 8 bases and J 3 bases, with 13 bases left between them. The DNA of the CDR3 is TGTGCCAGCGGGCGGGCGGGGTACTATGGCTACACCTTC. Encoded protein: CASGRAGYYGYTF.

This clone came up a few times. The rearrangement uses TRBV7-2 and TRBJ2-1; 12 bases are a match to TRBD2. Per the germline V gene, CDR1 is SGHTA and CDR2 is FQGNSA. The CDR3 sequence is 17 residues long. Trimming at V came to 1 base and at J to 3 bases, leaving 4 bases not matched to a gene. The CDR3: CASSLGTSGNNYNEQFF. Written as DNA, the CDR3 is TGTGCCAGCAGCTTAGGGACTAGCGGGAATAACTACAATGAGCAGTTCTTC.

This chain joins TRBV4-2 and TRBJ2-3, with D maybe TRBD2 (5 bases). V was pared by 1 base and J by 8 bases, with 16 bases between. CDR3 length: 15 residues. Germline CDR1 and CDR2: LGHNA and YNFKEQ. CDR3 protein: CASSQGESTASTQYF. DNA of the CDR3: TGTGCCAGCAGCCAAGGGGAGTCTACGGCCTCTACGCAGTATTTT.

In this sample, this clone turned up a few times. This chain joins TRBV5-1 and TRBJ1-3; 7 positions match TRBD1. Germline assignment: CDR1 SGHRS and CDR2 YFSETQ. The CDR3 length is 18 residues. V gave up 4 bases and J gave up 0 bases; unmatched junction bases: 13. This chain's CDR3 is CASSRQAFGTASGNTIYF. CDR3 nucleotides: TGCGCCAGCAGCCGACAAGCATTCGGGACAGCCTCTGGAAACACCATATATTTT.

This clone occurred a few times. The chain carries TRBV6-1 and TRBJ1-1; TRBD1 matches at 9 bases. The CDR3 contains 15 residues. V was clipped by 6 bases and J by 4 bases; unmatched bases: 9. Germline CDR1 and CDR2: MNHNS and SASEGT. In nucleotides, the CDR3 is TGTGCCAGCAGGTTTAGACAGGGGGTAAGCACTGAAGCTTTCTTT. It is translated as CASRFRQGVSTEAFF.

This clone was seen only a few times. The chain carries TRBV7-3 and TRBJ2-7; D is perhaps TRBD1 (6 bases). The CDR3 spans 14 residues. The V gene's germline CDR1 is SGHTA and CDR2 FQGTGA. Trimming took 4 bases from V and 6 from J, leaving 16 bases between them. This CDR3 reads CASSSRTECREQYF. DNA for the CDR3: TGTGCCAGCAGCTCTCGGACAGAATGTCGCGAGCAGTACTTC.

This clone was observed a handful of times. The V call is TRBV5-6, the J call TRBJ2-3; TRBD1 or TRBD2 may be the D gene (5 bases each). The CDR3 loop spans 14 amino acids. The V gene's germline CDR1 is SGHDT and CDR2 YYEEEE. V lost 2 bases and J 6 bases, leaving 13 bases between the germline ends. CDR3 region: CASSFNKGTDTQYF. The CDR3 coding sequence is TGTGCCAGCAGCTTCAATAAGGGGACCGATACGCAGTATTTT.

The chain uses TRBV10-3 and TRBJ2-1; 8 positions agree with TRBD2. CDR1 and CDR2 (germline): ENHRY, SYGVKD. There are 14 residues in the CDR3. Trimming removed 2 bases from V and 7 bases from J; junction bases left unmatched: 4. The CDR3 DNA is TGTGCCATCAGTGAGGGACTAGCTTCTAATGAGCAGTTCTTC. Protein: CAISEGLASNEQFF.

This clone was observed a handful of times. The rearrangement joins TRBV27 to TRBJ2-7; 9 bases are shared with TRBD2. V gave up 6 bases and J gave up 7 bases; unmatched junction bases: 13. The CDR3 contains 15 residues. CDR1 is MNHEY and CDR2 is SMNVEV in the germline V gene (reference sequence). CDR3 bases: TGTGCCAGCAGCCTTGCGACTAGCGGTTTTAGAGAGCAGTACTTC. This codes for CASSLATSGFREQYF.

The chain couples TRBV5-4 to TRBJ2-1; TRBD1 matches at 10 bases. This CDR3 region has 15 residues. Unmatched junction bases numbered 6, after V lost 4 bases and J lost 5 bases. Per the germline V gene, CDR1 is SGHNT and CDR2 is YYREEE (reference sequence). The CDR3 spells CASSRTGTGDNEQFF. The CDR3 DNA is TGTGCCAGCAGCCGGACCGGGACAGGGGACAATGAGCAGTTCTTC.

The J gene is TRBJ1-5, the V gene TRBV30, with a weak D call TRBD1 (5 bases). Trimming pared 0 bases from V and 1 base from J, leaving 13 bases between. The CDR3 loop spans 16 amino acids. In germline, CDR1 is GTSNPN, CDR2 SVGIG (reference sequence). CDR3 coding DNA: TGTGCCTGGAGTGTAGGAGGAGGGGTGAGCAATCAGCCCCAGCATTTT. Translation: CAWSVGGGVSNQPQHF.

A few counts support this clone. The DNA of the CDR3 is TGTGCCAGCAGTTTACCGGGACAGCTGAACACTGAAGCTTTCTTT. Encoded protein: CASSLPGQLNTEAFF. The chain employs TRBV28 and TRBJ1-1, with 7 bases matching TRBD1. V was clipped by 2 bases and J by 0 bases; unmatched bases: 3. The CDR3 has 15 amino acids. CDR1 and CDR2 (germline): MDHEN, SYDVKM.

This clone was counted a few times. The V gene is TRBV15, the J gene TRBJ1-1; 7 bases map to TRBD1. With V trimmed by 1 base and J by 8 bases, 4 bases remained unmatched. Germline loops: CDR1 LNHNV, CDR2 YYDKDF (reference sequence). The CDR3 is 13 residues long. The CDR3 sequence: CATSRAGTAEAFF. CDR3 DNA sequence: TGTGCCACCAGCAGAGCCGGGACAGCCGAAGCTTTCTTT. Complete variable domain (other parts from reference TRBV15 and TRBJ1-1): DAMVIQNPRYQVTQFGKPVTLSCSQTLNHNVMYWYQQKSSQAPKLLFHYYDKDFNNEADTPDNFQSRRPNTSFCFLDIRSPGLGDTAMYLCATSRAGTAEAFFGQGTRLTVV.

This clone was detected only a few times. The rearrangement uses TRBV9 and TRBJ1-2; D unclear. Germline V gene sequence: CDR1 SGDLS, CDR2 YYNGEE. This CDR3 region has 14 residues. The V end lost 3 bases, the J end lost 4 bases, and 13 bases lay between the germline ends. Here the CDR3 reads CASSAARGAYGYTF. In DNA form, the CDR3 reads TGTGCCAGCAGCGCGGCCCGGGGTGCCTATGGCTACACCTTC.

In DNA, the CDR3 is TGTGCCAGCAGCTCGGATCGGGTACGGAGGAACACTGAAGCTTTCTTT. It specifies CASSSDRVRRNTEAFF. The chain combines TRBV5-6 with TRBJ1-1; D is undetermined. The V and J ends lost 3 bases and 1 base respectively, with 16 bases between them. This CDR3 has 16 amino acids. Germline V CDR1 and CDR2: SGHDT, YYEEEE.

This clone was detected only a few times. The rearrangement links TRBV2 to TRBJ2-1; D possibly matches TRBD1 or TRBD2 (5 bases each). Trimming took off 6 bases at V and 8 bases at J, with 14 bases between the two ends. The CDR3 sequence is 13 residues long. Germline V gene lookup returns CDR1 SNHLY and CDR2 FYNNEI. The CDR3 nucleotides read TGTGCCAGCAGGAGGGGCCAAACATATGAGCAGTTCTTC. Its translation: CASRRGQTYEQFF.

In this sample, this clone turned up a few times. V and J are TRBV7-2 and TRBJ2-2; no definite D call. This CDR3 is 15 amino acids long. Trimming removed 4 bases at V and 4 bases at J, with 13 bases between. Per germline, CDR1 SGHTA and CDR2 FQGNSA. As DNA, the CDR3 is TGTGCCAGCAGCTACCCTTGGGCCGGCACCGGGGAGCTGTTTTTT. Translating gives CASSYPWAGTGELFF. Based on the CDR3 plus reference TRBV7-2 and TRBJ2-2, the full variable domain is GAGVSQSPSNKVTEKGKDVELRCDPISGHTALYWYRQSLGQGLEFLIYFQGNSAPDKSGLPSDRFSAERTGGSVSTLTIQRTQQEDSAVYLCASSYPWAGTGELFFGEGSRLTVL.

The J gene is TRBJ1-1, the V gene TRBV5-1, with a tentative D call TRBD1 (6 bases). Trimming shortened V by 0 bases and J by 7 bases, and 10 bases separated the two germline ends. Germline loops: CDR1 SGHRS, CDR2 YFSETQ. CDR3 length equals 13 residues. CDR3: CASSLDTDSEAFF. CDR3 in DNA: TGCGCCAGCAGCTTGGACACGGACAGTGAAGCTTTCTTT.

This clone turned up a few times. The chain has TRBV7-3 and TRBJ2-5, with D tentatively TRBD1 or TRBD2 (7 bases each). V was shortened by 4 bases and J by 7 bases, with 22 bases between the two germline ends. This CDR3 spans 16 amino acids. Germline V gene sequence: CDR1 SGHTA, CDR2 FQGTGA. CDR3 coding DNA: TGTGCCAGCAGCTCTTTACAGGGGCTGGGAGGGAGGACCCAGTACTTC. This translates into CASSSLQGLGGRTQYF.

There are a few counts of this clone. CDR3 nucleotides: TGTGCCAGCTCACCACAGGGAGGCAATGAGCAGTTCTTC. It is translated as CASSPQGGNEQFF. The chain has TRBV18 and TRBJ2-1; possible D gene TRBD2, 6 bases. Germline V gene sequence: CDR1 KGHSH, CDR2 LQKENI. Trimming took off 1 base at V and 6 bases at J, with 7 bases between the two ends. The CDR3 loop spans 13 amino acids. Full variable domain (remainder filled in from reference TRBV18 and TRBJ2-1): NAGVMQNPRHLVRRRGQEARLRCSPMKGHSHVYWYRQLPEEGLKFMVYLQKENIIDESGMPKERFSAEFPKEGPSILRIQQVVRGDSAAYFCASSPQGGNEQFFGPGTRLTVL.